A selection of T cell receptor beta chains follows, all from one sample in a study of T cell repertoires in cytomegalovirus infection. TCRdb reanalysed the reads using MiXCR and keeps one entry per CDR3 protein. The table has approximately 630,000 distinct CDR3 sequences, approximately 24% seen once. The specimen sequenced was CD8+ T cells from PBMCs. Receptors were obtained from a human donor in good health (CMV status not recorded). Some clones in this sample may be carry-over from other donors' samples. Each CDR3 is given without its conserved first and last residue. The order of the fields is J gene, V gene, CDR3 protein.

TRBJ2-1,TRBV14,ASSQPGLAGSNEQF
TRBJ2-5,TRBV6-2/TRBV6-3,ASSEVAVQETQY
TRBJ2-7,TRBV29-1,SVGGGGSYEQY
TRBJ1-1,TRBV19,ASIWNTEAF
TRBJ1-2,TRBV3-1,ASSQEGGGDYGYT
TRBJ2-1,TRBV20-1,SARAHGGIDNEQF
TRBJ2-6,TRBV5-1,ASLDHYSGANVLT
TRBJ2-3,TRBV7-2,ASSLELAGGADTQY
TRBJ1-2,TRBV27,ASSLSYGPNYGYT
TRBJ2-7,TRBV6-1,ASSEAVRDGQY
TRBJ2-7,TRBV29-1,CVEDTGQYEQY
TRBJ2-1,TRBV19,ASSFGLDNEQF
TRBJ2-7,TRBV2,ASGTATYEQY
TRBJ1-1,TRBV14,ASSQAFRSSGTEAF
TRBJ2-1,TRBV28,ASSYLGATYNEQF
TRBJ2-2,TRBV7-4,ASSTNGRGGIISGELF
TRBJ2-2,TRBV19,ASSMGGPGELF
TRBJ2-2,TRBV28,ASSFGATGELF
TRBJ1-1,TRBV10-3,AISEPSGGGEWTEAF
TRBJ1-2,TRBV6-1,ASSLTRGNYGYT
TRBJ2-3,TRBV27,ATSLTSVADTQY
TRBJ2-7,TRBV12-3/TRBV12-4,ASSLTGGPKYEQY
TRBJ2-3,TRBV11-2,ASSFGQGGIDTQY
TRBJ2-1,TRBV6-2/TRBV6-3,ASSYDRWIRETYNEQF
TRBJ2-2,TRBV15,ATSRDALAVWTGELF
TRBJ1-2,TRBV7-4,ASSPRTGGANYGYT
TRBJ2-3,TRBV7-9,ASSYPPGTGGGTDTQY
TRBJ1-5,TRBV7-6,ASSPEGPGNQPQH
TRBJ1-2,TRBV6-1,ASSEALTDRTIDYGYT
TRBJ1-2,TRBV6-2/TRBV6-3,ASSLQGAHGYT
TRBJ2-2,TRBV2,ASGGTTNTGELF
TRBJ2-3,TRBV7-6,ASSLSTVGTDTQY
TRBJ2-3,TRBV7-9,ASSTRGRGTTDTQY
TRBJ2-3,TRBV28,ASTLDSSTDTQY
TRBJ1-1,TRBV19,ASSALWRAMNTEAF
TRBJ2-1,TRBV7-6,ANEPNEQF
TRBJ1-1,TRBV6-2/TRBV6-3,ASTFPREGWSRDTEAF
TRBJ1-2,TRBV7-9,ASSLTRDGYT
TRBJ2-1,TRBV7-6,ASSSGPGQDNEQF
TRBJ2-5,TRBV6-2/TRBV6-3,ASSYSGTGRTQY
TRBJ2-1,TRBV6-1,ASTEGSSNNEQF
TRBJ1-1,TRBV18,ASSPNTWTGGNTEAF
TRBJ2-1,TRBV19,ASIGGGPRGQF
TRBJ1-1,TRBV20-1,SAIQQRITEAF
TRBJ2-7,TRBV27,ASSLGPASSYEQY
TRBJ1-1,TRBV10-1,ASSVGILNTEAF
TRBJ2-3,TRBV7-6,ASSSSNHTQY
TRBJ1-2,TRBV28,ASSLYIINYGYT
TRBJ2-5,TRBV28,ASSFPRFEQVKETQY
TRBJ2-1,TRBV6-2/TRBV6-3,ASRVRGARSNEQF
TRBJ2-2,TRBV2,AKKYGTGELF
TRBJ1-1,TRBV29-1,SFQGASEAF
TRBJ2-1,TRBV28,ASRFGGTNNEQF
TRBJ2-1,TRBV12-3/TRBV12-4,ASSSGTGNFNEQF
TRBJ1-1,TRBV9,ASSEDKNTEAF
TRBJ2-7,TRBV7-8,ASSRTDSLEQY
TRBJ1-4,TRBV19,ASSPRGRGEKLF